This T cell receptor (beta chain) came from a study of blood T cell repertoires in COVID-19. About the study: Samples representing acute and convalescent COVID-19 were sourced from the United States, Italy and Spain. In each case, the material was cDNA or gDNA derived from T cells, B-cell-depleted T cells, or PBMCs.

Enrolled during active infection, Seattle patients were then followed longitudinally. Authors' analysis steps: Counts of nucleated cells, estimated from reference gene primer amplification, were obtained. Sequencing used immunoSEQ multiplex PCR; TCRdb keeps in-frame clones, though not all of them. V and J calls plus clone size are reproduced from that table; the DNA served to infer D and trimming. The table shows roughly 260,000 clones, with about 90% occurring only once. The V gene's germline CDR1 is KGHSH and CDR2 LQKENI. This CDR3 spans 16 amino acids. V gave up 3 bases and J gave up 6 bases; unmatched junction bases: 11.

This rearrangement joins TRBV18 to TRBJ2-7; 10 bases fit TRBD1. The sequence derives from a person aged 18 to 30 with COVID-19, enrolled during active disease. Source material: peripheral blood. DNA for the CDR3: TGTGCCAGCTCACCCCGGGGGACAGGGGTTATGGGCGAGCAGTACTTC. Its protein product is CASSPRGTGVMGEQYF. Looking up the rest from reference TRBV18 and TRBJ2-7 gives the full variable domain: NAGVMQNPRHLVRRRGQEARLRCSPMKGHSHVYWYRQLPEEGLKFMVYLQKENIIDESGMPKERFSAEFPKEGPSILRIQQVVRGDSAAYFCASSPRGTGVMGEQYFGPGTRLTVT.